The 3 T cell receptor beta chains reported below all come from one sample, sequenced in a study of CXCR3-negative and CXCR3-positive naive CD8 T cells. Points from the study as a whole: Comparison of naive cells showed more hydrophobic TRB CDR3s in CXCR3-positive than in CXCR3-negative naive cells.

The antigens for these receptors are not known. TRB cDNA was prepared as libraries by UMI-labeled 5' RACE. One entry per CDR3 protein, without DNA, is what TCRdb gives after re-calling the 5' RACE reads. The sample data list 150,000 to 170,000 distinct CDR3 sequences. Sequencing used naive CXCR3+ CD8+ T cells from blood. Indicated subset: CD45RO-CCR7+CD27+CD95- naive CD8+ T cells expressing CXCR3 (TNR3+). These receptors all stem from a human donor in good health. Some clones in this sample may be carry-over from other donors' samples.

The rearrangement links TRBV27 to TRBJ1-1; checking the TCRdb D call of TRBD1 is not possible without DNA. The CDR3 is 14 amino acids. Germline CDR1 and CDR2: MNHEY and SMNVEV (reference sequence). The CDR3 is CASSQQGRLAEAFF.

This rearrangement joins TRBV19 to TRBJ2-4; TCRdb gives TRBD1 as the D gene, but with no DNA this cannot be confirmed. Germline V CDR1 and CDR2: LNHDA, SQIVND (reference sequence). The CDR3 loop spans 18 amino acids. The chain's CDR3 is CASSPGTGGFLAKNIQYF. Supplemented by reference TRBV19 and TRBJ2-4, the full variable domain reads DGGITQSPKYLFRKEGQNVTLSCEQNLNHDAMYWYRQDPGQGLRLIYYSQIVNDFQKGDIAEGYSVSREKKESFPLTVTSAQKNPTAFYLCASSPGTGGFLAKNIQYFGAGTRLSVL.

The rearrangement links TRBV11-2 to TRBJ2-3. CDR1 is SGHAT and CDR2 is FQNNGV in the germline V gene. This CDR3 is built from 15 residues. CDR3 loop: CASSYSGSSTDTQYF.